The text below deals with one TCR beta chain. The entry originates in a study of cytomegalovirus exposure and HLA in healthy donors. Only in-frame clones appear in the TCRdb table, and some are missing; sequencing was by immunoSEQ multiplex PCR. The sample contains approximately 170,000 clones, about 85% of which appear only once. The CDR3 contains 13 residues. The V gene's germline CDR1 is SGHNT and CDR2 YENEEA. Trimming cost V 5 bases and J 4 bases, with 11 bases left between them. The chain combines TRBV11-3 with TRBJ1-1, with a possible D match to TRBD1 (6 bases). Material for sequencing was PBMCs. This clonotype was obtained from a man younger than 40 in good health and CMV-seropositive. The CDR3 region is CASSPTRGTEAFF. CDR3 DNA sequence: TGTGCCAGCAGCCCCACCAGGGGCACTGAAGCTTTCTTT.